What follows are 18 T cell receptor beta chains derived from one specimen sequenced in a study of OX40 agonist ivuxolimab in advanced cancers. Repertoires were generated with immunoSEQ multiplex PCR, while TCRdb's copy carries only in-frame clones and drops some. The sample has tens of thousands of clones, 60% to 80% seen once. The source was CD4+ or CD8+ T cells sorted from blood, collected in a trial of the OX40 agonist ivuxolimab. The receptors were gathered from an adult with an advanced solid tumor such as melanoma, head and neck, liver or kidney cancer.

The V call is TRBV6-5, the J call TRBJ2-7; D call uncertain. Germline CDR1 MNHEY, CDR2 SVGAGI. The CDR3 runs to 13 residues. Trimming took off 3 bases at V and 3 bases at J, with 9 bases between the two ends. CDR3 sequence (DNA): TGTGCCAGCAGTTATGACCCCAACTACGAGCAGTACTTC. Translating it yields CASSYDPNYEQYF.

CDR3 loop: CASSRDRGNPNQPQHF. Written as DNA, the CDR3 is TGTGCCAGTAGCCGGGACAGGGGAAACCCCAATCAGCCCCAGCATTTT. The chain uses TRBV19 and TRBJ1-5; 10 nucleotides align to TRBD1. V gave up 6 bases and J gave up 3 bases; unmatched junction bases: 8. CDR3 length: 16 amino acids. CDR1 is LNHDA, CDR2 SQIVND, per germline (reference sequence).

The CDR3 is CSAVPSVTDTQYF. The CDR3 DNA follows: TGCAGCGCTGTGCCTAGCGTCACAGATACGCAGTATTTT. The chain has TRBV29-1 and TRBJ2-3, with a tentative D call TRBD2 (6 bases). V was clipped by 7 bases and J by 2 bases, with 13 bases between them. The CDR3 runs to 13 residues. Germline V gene data show CDR1 as SQVTM and CDR2 as ANQGSEA.

The chain joins TRBV6-5 to TRBJ2-7; D not resolved. V lost 8 bases and J lost 7, with 15 bases in between. The CDR3 length is 12 residues. Germline V lookup: CDR1 MNHEY, CDR2 SVGAGI. The CDR3: CASVETWTEQYF. Here the CDR3 DNA reads TGTGCCAGCGTGGAGACTTGGACGGAGCAGTACTTC.

This CDR3 reads CASQGPGQASYEQYF. For the CDR3, the DNA is TGTGCCAGCCAGGGCCCGGGACAGGCCTCCTACGAGCAGTACTTC. This chain joins TRBV6-5 and TRBJ2-7, with TRBD1 identical over 8 bases. Germline trimming cut 8 bases from V and 0 bases from J; bases unmatched to any gene: 9. Germline assignment: CDR1 MNHEY and CDR2 SVGAGI. The CDR3 is made up of 15 amino acids.

J is TRBJ1-6 and V is TRBV13; D gene unclear. The CDR3 consists of 14 residues. The germline V and J ends were trimmed by 0 bases and 12 bases, with 12 bases remaining between them. CDR1 and CDR2 from the germline V gene are PRHDT and FYEKMQ (reference sequence). As DNA, the CDR3 is TGTGCCAGCAGCTTAGGGAGACTTGGAGAACCCCTCCACTTT. Translation: CASSLGRLGEPLHF.

This clone was found a few times. The chain uses TRBV27 and TRBJ1-2; tentatively, D is TRBD1 (5 bases). The germline V gene encodes CDR1 MNHEY and CDR2 SMNVEV (reference sequence). V gave up 7 bases and J gave up 7 bases, with 25 bases separating them. This CDR3 has 16 residues. CDR3 in amino acids: CASTQSGADGLRGYTF. The DNA of the CDR3 is TGTGCCAGCACCCAAAGCGGGGCGGACGGGCTGCGTGGCTACACCTTC.

The rearrangement links TRBV18 to TRBJ2-5, with TRBD1 identical over 11 bases. The CDR3 spans 15 residues. Losses at the gene ends were 8 bases for V and 2 bases for J; bases not matched to a gene: 7. In germline, CDR1 is KGHSH, CDR2 LQKENI. The CDR3 region has the DNA TGTGCCAGCCGAGCCGGGACAGGGGGGCAAGAGACCCAGTACTTC. Amino acids: CASRAGTGGQETQYF.

The chain has TRBV6-6 and TRBJ2-3; D call uncertain. With 2 bases removed from V and 2 bases from J, the gap between germline ends came to 8 bases. This CDR3 is built from 14 residues. Germline lookup yields CDR1 MNHNY and CDR2 SVGAGI (reference sequence). Here the CDR3 DNA reads TGTGCCAGCAGTTACCTGTTACCCACAGATACGCAGTATTTT. Translation: CASSYLLPTDTQYF.

The chain combines TRBV7-2 with TRBJ1-2; 8 nucleotides align to TRBD1. Germline assignment: CDR1 SGHTA and CDR2 FQGNSA. CDR3 length: 15 amino acids. The V and J ends lost 0 bases and 8 bases, in that order; junction bases with no gene match: 8. CDR3 in DNA: TGTGCCAGCAGCTTAGCGCTGCCAGGGGGCAGCGGCTACACCTTC. Residues: CASSLALPGGSGYTF. The full variable domain, with the rest looked up from reference TRBV7-2 and TRBJ1-2, is GAGVSQSPSNKVTEKGKDVELRCDPISGHTALYWYRQSLGQGLEFLIYFQGNSAPDKSGLPSDRFSAERTGGSVSTLTIQRTQQEDSAVYLCASSLALPGGSGYTFGSGTRLTVV.

This chain uses TRBV14 with TRBJ1-5; D gene ambiguous. This CDR3 comprises 13 residues. V was shortened by 4 bases and J by 7 bases, with 11 bases between the two germline ends. Germline values: CDR1 SGHDN, CDR2 FVKESK. CDR3 sequence: CASSLGIGQPQHF. In nucleotides, the CDR3 is TGTGCCAGCAGCCTGGGTATTGGGCAGCCCCAGCATTTT.

In its sample, this clone was seen a few times. J is TRBJ1-5 and V is TRBV7-9; 7 bases are shared with TRBD1. V shed 5 bases and J 0 bases; nucleotides not matched to a gene: 7. The CDR3 consists of 16 residues. The germline CDR1 and CDR2 sequences are SEHNR and FQNEAQ (reference sequence). Here the CDR3 DNA reads TGTGCCAGCAGCCTGACAGGGATTTATAGCAATCAGCCCCAGCATTTT. Amino acid sequence: CASSLTGIYSNQPQHF.

V usage is TRBV5-1 and J usage is TRBJ1-1; D is perhaps TRBD1 (5 bases). Trimming pared 0 bases from V and 4 bases from J, leaving 16 bases between. Germline CDR1 and CDR2: SGHRS and YFSETQ. The CDR3 is made up of 16 amino acids. The CDR3 bases are TGCGCCAGCAGCTTGGCCGCGGGACGGCAGCGCACTGAAGCTTTCTTT. Its translation is CASSLAAGRQRTEAFF.

The V and J genes are TRBV4-1 and TRBJ1-5, with TRBD1 matching 11 bases. Per germline, CDR1 MGHRA and CDR2 YSYEKL. The CDR3 contains 15 residues. Trimming removed 3 bases from V and 7 bases from J; junction bases left unmatched: 5. CDR3 DNA: TGCGCCAGCAGCCACATAGGACAGGGGGCGCAGCCCCAGCATTTT. Translation: CASSHIGQGAQPQHF.

The chain links TRBV11-2 to TRBJ2-5; perhaps TRBD2 as D (6 bases). V lost 5 bases, J lost 5 bases, and 15 bases lay in between. This CDR3 contains 14 residues. From germline, CDR1 is SGHAT and CDR2 FQNNGV. The DNA for the CDR3 is TGTGCCAGCAGCCAGGTGCGGGGTCGGGAGACCCAGTACTTC. This sequence encodes CASSQVRGRETQYF.

The chain is built from TRBV15 and TRBJ2-3; D uncertain. CDR3 length: 15 residues. Looked up from germline, CDR1 is LNHNV and CDR2 is YYDKDF (reference sequence). The V gene lost 0 bases and the J gene lost 6 bases, with 13 bases spanning the gap. CDR3 protein: CATSRDPWGSDTQYF. The CDR3 nucleotides are TGTGCCACCAGCAGAGATCCCTGGGGTTCGGATACGCAGTATTTT.

The sample holds one count of this clone. Compared with germline, one end of the junction differs, possibly owing to a read error. This rearrangement joins TRBV16 to TRBJ1-6; 7 bases fit TRBD1. This CDR3 spans 15 amino acids. Per germline, CDR1 KGHSY and CDR2 FQNENV. This chain's CDR3 is CVSSQVTGPNSPLHF. CDR3 DNA sequence: TGTGTCAGCAGCCAGGTGACAGGGCCTAATTCACCCCTCCACTTT.

This chain joins TRBV6-6 and TRBJ1-2; weak D call: TRBD1 (5 bases). The CDR3 is 15 residues long. Trimming shortened V by 6 bases and J by 4 bases, and 18 bases separated the two germline ends. Germline CDR1 reads MNHNY; CDR2 reads SVGAGI (reference sequence). CDR3 sequence reads: CASRVEQDYGYGYTF. The DNA for the CDR3 is TGTGCCAGCAGGGTAGAACAGGATTACGGCTATGGCTACACCTTC.